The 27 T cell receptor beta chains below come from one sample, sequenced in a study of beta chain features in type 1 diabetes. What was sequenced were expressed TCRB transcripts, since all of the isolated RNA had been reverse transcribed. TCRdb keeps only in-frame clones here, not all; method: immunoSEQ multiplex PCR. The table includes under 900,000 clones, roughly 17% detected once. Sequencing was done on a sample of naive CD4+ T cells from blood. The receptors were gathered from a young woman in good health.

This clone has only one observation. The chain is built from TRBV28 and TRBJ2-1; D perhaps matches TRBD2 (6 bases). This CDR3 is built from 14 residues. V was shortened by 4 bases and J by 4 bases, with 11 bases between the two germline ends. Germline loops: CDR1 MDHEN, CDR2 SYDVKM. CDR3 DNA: TGTGCCAGCAGTTCCCTAGCGCCTTACAATGAGCAGTTCTTC. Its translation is CASSSLAPYNEQFF.

The CDR3 DNA reads TGCGCCAGCAGCCGGACTAGCGGGACCACTGAGCAGTTCTTC. Amino acids: CASSRTSGTTEQFF. V and J are TRBV5-1 and TRBJ2-1; 12 nucleotides align to TRBD2. The CDR3 covers 14 residues. V shed 4 bases and J 9 bases; nucleotides not matched to a gene: 5. Germline V gene sequence: CDR1 SGHRS, CDR2 YFSETQ.

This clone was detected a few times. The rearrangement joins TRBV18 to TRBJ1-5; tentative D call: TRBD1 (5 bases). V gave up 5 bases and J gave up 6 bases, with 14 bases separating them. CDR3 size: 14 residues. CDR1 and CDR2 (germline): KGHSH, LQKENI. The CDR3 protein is CASSATGGGQPQHF. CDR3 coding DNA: TGTGCCAGCTCAGCCACCGGGGGGGGTCAGCCCCAGCATTTT. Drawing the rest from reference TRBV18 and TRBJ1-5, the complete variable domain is NAGVMQNPRHLVRRRGQEARLRCSPMKGHSHVYWYRQLPEEGLKFMVYLQKENIIDESGMPKERFSAEFPKEGPSILRIQQVVRGDSAAYFCASSATGGGQPQHFGDGTRLSIL.

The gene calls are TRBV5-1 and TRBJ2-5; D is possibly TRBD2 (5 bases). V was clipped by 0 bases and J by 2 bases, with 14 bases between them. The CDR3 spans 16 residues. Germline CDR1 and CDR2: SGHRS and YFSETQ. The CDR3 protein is CASSLGVAFAQETQYF. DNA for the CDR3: TGCGCCAGCAGCTTGGGGGTAGCGTTCGCACAAGAGACCCAGTACTTC.

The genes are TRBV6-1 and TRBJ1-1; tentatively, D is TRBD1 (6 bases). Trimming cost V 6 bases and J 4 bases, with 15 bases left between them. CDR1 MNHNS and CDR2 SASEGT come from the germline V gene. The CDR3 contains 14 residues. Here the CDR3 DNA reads TGTGCCAGCAGGAGCAATTTAGGGGGCACTGAAGCTTTCTTT. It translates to CASRSNLGGTEAFF.

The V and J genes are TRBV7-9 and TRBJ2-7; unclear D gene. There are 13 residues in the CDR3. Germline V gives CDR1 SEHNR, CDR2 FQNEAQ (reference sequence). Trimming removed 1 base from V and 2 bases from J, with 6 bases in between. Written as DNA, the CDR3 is TGTGCCAGCAGCTTAGGAATACCCTACGAGCAGTACTTC. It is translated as CASSLGIPYEQYF.

CDR3 DNA sequence: TGTGCCAGCAGCGAACTGTCCCGGACCAAAAACATTCAGTACTTC. Translated, it gives CASSELSRTKNIQYF. This chain connects TRBV7-2 to TRBJ2-4; no reliable D call. V dropped 5 bases and J dropped 2 bases, with 13 bases sitting between them. The CDR3 extends over 15 amino acids. The germline V gene has CDR1 SGHTA and CDR2 FQGNSA.

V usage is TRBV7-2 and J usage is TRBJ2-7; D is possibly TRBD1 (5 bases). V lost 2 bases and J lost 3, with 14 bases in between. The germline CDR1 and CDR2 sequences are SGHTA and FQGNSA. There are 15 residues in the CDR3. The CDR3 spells CASSLSFTGDYEQYF. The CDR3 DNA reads TGTGCCAGCAGCTTATCCTTCACAGGCGACTACGAGCAGTACTTC.

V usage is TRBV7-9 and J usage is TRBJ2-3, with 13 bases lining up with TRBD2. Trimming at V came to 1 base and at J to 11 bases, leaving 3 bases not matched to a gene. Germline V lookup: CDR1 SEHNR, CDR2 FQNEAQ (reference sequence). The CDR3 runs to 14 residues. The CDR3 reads CASSLGTSGSVQYF. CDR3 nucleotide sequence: TGTGCCAGCAGCTTAGGGACTAGCGGGAGTGTGCAGTATTTT.

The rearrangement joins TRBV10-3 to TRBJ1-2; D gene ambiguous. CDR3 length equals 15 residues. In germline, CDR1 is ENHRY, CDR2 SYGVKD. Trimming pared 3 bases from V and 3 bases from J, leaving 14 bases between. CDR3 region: CAISDRGGLYYGYTF. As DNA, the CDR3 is TGTGCCATCAGTGATCGAGGAGGGTTATACTATGGCTACACCTTC.

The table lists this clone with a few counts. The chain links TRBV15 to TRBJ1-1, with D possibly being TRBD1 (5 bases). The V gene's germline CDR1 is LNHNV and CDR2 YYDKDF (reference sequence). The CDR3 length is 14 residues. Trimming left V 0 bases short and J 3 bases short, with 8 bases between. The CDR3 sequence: CATSRDGTYTEAFF. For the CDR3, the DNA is TGTGCCACCAGCAGAGATGGGACGTACACTGAAGCTTTCTTT.

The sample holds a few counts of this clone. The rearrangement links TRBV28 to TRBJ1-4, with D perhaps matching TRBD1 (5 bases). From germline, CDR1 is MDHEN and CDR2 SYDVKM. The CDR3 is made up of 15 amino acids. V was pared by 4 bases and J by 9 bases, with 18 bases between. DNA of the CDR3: TGTGCCAGCAGTTCTCCGGGACCTTTAAAACAAAAACTGTTTTTT. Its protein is CASSSPGPLKQKLFF. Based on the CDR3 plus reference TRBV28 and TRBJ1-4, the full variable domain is DVKVTQSSRYLVKRTGEKVFLECVQDMDHENMFWYRQDPGLGLRLIYFSYDVKMKEKGDIPEGYSVSREKKERFSLILESASTNQTSMYLCASSSPGPLKQKLFFGSGTQLSVL.

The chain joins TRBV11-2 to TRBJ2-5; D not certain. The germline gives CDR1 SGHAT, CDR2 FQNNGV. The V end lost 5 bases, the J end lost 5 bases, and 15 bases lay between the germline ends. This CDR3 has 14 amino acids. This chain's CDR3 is CASSTYKSPETQYF. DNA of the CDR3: TGTGCCAGCAGCACTTACAAGAGTCCGGAGACCCAGTACTTC.

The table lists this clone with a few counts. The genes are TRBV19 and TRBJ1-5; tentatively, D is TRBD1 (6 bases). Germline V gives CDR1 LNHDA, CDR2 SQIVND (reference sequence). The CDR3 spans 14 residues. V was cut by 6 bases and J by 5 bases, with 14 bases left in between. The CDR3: CASRARDTHQPQHF. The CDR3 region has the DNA TGTGCCAGTAGGGCCCGGGACACCCATCAGCCCCAGCATTTT. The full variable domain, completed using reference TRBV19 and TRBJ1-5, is DGGITQSPKYLFRKEGQNVTLSCEQNLNHDAMYWYRQDPGQGLRLIYYSQIVNDFQKGDIAEGYSVSREKKESFPLTVTSAQKNPTAFYLCASRARDTHQPQHFGDGTRLSIL.

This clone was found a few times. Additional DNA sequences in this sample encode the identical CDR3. The CDR3 here is CASSVGLADNEQFF. The CDR3 nucleotides are TGTGCCAGCAGCGTGGGACTAGCTGACAATGAGCAGTTCTTC. J is TRBJ2-1 and V is TRBV11-2, with 9 bases lining up with TRBD2. This CDR3 spans 14 amino acids. With 5 bases clipped from V and 5 bases from J, the junction kept 4 bases outside the gene matches. Germline CDR1 is SGHAT and CDR2 is FQNNGV.

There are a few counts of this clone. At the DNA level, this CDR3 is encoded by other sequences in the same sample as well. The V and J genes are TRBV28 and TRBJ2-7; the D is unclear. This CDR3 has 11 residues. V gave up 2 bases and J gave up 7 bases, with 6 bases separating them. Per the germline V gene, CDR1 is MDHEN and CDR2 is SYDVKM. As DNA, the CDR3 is TGTGCCAGCAGTTTACGGCGGGAGCAGTACTTC. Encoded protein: CASSLRREQYF.

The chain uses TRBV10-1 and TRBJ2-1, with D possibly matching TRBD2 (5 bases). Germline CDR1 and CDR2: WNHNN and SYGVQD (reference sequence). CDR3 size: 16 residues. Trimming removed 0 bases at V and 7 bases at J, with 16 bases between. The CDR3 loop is CASSESGEGEWNEQFF. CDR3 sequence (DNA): TGCGCCAGCAGTGAGTCCGGCGAGGGAGAGTGGAATGAGCAGTTCTTC.

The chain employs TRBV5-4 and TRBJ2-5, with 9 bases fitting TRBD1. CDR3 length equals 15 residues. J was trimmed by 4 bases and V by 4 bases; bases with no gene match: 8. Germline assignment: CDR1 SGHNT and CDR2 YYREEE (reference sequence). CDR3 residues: CASSHGTGRGETQYF. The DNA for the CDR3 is TGTGCCAGCAGCCATGGGACAGGGAGGGGAGAGACCCAGTACTTC.

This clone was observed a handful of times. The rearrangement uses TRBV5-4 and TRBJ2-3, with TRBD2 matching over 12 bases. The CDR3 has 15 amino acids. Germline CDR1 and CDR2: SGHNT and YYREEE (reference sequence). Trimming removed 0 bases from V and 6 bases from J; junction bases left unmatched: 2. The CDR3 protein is CASSLGGTSGDTQYF. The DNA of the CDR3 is TGTGCCAGCAGCTTGGGAGGGACTAGCGGGGATACGCAGTATTTT.

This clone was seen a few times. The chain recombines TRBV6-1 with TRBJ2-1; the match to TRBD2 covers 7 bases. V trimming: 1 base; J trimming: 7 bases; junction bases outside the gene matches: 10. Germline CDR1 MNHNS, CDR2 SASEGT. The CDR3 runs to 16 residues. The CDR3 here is CASSEGTRRSLNEQFF. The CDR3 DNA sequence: TGTGCCAGCAGTGAAGGGACTAGGAGGTCGTTGAATGAGCAGTTCTTC.

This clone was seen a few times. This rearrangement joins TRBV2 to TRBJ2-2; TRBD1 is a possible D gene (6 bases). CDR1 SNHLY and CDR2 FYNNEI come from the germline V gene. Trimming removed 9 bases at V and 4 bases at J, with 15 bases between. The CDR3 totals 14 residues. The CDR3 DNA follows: TGTGCCAGTAACAGGGTTGCAGGCACCGGGGAGCTGTTTTTT. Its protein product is CASNRVAGTGELFF.

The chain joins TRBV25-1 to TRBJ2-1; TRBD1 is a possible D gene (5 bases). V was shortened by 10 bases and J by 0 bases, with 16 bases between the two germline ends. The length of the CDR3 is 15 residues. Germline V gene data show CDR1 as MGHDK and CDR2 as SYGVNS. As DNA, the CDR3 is TGTGCCACCCAAACGACAGCCTACTCCTACAATGAGCAGTTCTTC. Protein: CATQTTAYSYNEQFF.

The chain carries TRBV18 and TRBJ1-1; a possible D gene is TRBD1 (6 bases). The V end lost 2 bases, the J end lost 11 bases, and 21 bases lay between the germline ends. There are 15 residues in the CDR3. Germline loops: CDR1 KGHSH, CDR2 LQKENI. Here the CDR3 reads CASSPIHGMDSGAFF. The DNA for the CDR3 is TGTGCCAGCTCACCAATTCACGGAATGGACAGCGGGGCTTTCTTT. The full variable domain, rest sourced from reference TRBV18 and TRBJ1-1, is NAGVMQNPRHLVRRRGQEARLRCSPMKGHSHVYWYRQLPEEGLKFMVYLQKENIIDESGMPKERFSAEFPKEGPSILRIQQVVRGDSAAYFCASSPIHGMDSGAFFGQGTRLTVV.

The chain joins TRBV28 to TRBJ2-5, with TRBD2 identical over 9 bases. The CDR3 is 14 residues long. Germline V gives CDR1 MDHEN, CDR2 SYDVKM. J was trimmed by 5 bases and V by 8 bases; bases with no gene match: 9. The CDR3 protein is CASGLAGERETQYF. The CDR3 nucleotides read TGTGCCAGCGGCTTAGCGGGAGAGCGGGAGACCCAGTACTTC.

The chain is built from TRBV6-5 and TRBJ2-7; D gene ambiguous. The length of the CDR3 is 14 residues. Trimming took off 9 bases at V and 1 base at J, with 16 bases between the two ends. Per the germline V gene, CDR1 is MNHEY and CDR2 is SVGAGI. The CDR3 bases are TGTGCCAGTCAGTTGGCAGTACAATCCTACGAGCAGTACTTC. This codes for CASQLAVQSYEQYF.

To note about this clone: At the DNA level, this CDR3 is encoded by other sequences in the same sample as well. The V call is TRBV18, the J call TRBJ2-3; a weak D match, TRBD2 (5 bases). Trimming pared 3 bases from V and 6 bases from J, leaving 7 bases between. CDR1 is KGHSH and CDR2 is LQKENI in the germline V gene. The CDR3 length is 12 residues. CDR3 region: CASSPTGDTQYF. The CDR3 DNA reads TGTGCCAGCTCACCGACGGGGGATACGCAGTATTTT.

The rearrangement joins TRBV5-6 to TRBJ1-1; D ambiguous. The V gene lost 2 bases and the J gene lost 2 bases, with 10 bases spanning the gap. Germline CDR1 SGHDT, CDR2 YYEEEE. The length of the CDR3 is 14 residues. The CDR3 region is CASSFRVFNTEAFF. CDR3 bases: TGTGCCAGCAGCTTTAGAGTGTTCAACACTGAAGCTTTCTTT.